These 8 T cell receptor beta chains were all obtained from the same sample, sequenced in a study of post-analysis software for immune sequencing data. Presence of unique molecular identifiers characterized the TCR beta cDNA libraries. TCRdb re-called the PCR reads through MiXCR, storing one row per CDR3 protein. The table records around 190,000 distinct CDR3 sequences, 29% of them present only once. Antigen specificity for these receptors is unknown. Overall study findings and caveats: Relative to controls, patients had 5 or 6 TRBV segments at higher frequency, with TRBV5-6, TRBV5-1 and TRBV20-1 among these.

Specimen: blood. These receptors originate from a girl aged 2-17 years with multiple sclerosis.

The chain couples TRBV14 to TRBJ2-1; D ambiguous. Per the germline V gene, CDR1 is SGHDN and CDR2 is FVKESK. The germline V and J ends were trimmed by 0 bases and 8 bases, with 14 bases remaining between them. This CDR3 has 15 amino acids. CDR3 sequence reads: CASSQDLVGWHEQFF. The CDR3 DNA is TGTGCCAGCAGCCAAGATTTGGTAGGATGGCATGAGCAGTTCTTC.

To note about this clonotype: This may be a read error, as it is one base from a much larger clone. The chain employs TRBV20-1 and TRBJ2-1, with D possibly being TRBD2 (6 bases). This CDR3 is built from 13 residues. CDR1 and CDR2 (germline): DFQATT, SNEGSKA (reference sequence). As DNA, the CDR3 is TGCAGCCCTAGCGAGAGGTTTTACAATGAGCAGTTCTTC. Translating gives CSPSERFYNEQFF.

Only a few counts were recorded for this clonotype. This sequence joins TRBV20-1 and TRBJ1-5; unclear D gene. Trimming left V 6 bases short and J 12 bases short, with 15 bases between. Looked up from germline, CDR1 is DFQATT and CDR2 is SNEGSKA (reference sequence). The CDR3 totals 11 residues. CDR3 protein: CSAHLLRVQHF. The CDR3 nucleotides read TGCAGTGCCCACCTGTTGAGGGTCCAGCATTTT.

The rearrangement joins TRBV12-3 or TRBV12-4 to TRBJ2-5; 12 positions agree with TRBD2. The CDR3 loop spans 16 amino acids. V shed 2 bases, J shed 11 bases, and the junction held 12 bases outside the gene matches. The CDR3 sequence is CASSLLAGGPRGEQYF. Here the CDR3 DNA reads TGTGCCAGCAGTTTACTAGCGGGAGGGCCCAGGGGGGAGCAGTACTTC.

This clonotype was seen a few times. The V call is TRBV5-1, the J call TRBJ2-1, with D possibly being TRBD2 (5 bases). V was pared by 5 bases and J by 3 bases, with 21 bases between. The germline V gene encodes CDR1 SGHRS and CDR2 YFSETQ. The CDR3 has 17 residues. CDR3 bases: TGCGCCAGCAGAGCGGCAGGACCCAGTATCTTCTACAATGAGCAGTTCTTC. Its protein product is CASRAAGPSIFYNEQFF.

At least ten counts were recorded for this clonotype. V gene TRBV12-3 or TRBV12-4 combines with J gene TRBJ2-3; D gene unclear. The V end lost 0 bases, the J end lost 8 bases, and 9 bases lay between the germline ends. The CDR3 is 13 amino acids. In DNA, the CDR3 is TGTGCCAGCAGTTTAGCGGAGCTTGGTACGCAGTATTTT. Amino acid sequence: CASSLAELGTQYF.

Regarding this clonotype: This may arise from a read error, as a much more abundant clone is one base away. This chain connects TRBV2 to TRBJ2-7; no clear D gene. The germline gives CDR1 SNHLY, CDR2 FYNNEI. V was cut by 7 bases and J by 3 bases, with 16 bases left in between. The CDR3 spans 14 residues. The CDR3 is CASNLGGDCYEQYF. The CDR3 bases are TGTGCCAGCAATCTGGGTGGGGATTGCTACGAGCAGTACTTC.

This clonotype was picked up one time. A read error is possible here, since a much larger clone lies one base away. Written as DNA, the CDR3 is TGTGCCAGCTTTGCCAGGAGCACCTACGAGCAGTACTTC. It is translated as CASFARSTYEQYF. The V and J genes are TRBV28 and TRBJ2-7, with D hard to call. Trimming removed 8 bases from V and 2 bases from J, with 13 bases in between. The CDR3 sequence is 13 residues long. Germline CDR1 MDHEN, CDR2 SYDVKM.